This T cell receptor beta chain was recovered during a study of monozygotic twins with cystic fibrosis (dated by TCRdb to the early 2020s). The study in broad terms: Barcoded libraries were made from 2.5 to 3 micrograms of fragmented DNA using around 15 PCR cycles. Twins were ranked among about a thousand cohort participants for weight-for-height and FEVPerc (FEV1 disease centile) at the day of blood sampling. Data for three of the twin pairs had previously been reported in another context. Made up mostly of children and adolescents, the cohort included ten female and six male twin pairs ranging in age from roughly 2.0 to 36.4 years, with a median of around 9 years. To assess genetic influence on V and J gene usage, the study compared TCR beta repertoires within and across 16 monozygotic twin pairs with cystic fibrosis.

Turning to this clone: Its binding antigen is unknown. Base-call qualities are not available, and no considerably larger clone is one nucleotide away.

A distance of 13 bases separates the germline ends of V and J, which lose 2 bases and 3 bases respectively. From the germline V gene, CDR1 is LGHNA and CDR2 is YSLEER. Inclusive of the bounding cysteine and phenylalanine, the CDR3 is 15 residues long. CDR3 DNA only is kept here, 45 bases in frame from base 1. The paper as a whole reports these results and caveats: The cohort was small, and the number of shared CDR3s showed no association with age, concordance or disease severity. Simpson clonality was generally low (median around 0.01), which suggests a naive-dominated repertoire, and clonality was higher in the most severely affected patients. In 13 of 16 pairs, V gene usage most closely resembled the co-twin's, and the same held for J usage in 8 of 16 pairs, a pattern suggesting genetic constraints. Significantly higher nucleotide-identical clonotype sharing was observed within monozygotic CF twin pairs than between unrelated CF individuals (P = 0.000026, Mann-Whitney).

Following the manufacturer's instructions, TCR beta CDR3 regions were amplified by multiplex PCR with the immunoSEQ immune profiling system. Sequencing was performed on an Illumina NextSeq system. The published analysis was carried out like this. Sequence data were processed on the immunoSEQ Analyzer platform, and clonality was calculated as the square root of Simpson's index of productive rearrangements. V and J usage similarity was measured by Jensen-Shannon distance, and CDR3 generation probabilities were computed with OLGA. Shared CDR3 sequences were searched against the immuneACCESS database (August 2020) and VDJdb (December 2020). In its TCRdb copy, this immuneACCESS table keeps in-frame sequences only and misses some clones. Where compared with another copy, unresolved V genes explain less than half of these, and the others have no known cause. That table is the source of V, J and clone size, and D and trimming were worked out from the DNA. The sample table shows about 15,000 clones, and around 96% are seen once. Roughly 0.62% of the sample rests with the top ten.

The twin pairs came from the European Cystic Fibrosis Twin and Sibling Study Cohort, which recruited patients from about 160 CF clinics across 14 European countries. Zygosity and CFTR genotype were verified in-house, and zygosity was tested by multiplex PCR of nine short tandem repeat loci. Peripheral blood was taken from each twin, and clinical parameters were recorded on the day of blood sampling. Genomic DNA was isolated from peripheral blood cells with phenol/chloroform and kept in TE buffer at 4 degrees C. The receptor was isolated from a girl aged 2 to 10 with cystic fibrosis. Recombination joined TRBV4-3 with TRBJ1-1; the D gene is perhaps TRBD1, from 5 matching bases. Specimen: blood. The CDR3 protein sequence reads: CASSQLRGEYTEAFF. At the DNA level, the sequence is TGCGCCAGCAGCCAACTCCGAGGGGAGTACACTGAAGCTTTCTTT.